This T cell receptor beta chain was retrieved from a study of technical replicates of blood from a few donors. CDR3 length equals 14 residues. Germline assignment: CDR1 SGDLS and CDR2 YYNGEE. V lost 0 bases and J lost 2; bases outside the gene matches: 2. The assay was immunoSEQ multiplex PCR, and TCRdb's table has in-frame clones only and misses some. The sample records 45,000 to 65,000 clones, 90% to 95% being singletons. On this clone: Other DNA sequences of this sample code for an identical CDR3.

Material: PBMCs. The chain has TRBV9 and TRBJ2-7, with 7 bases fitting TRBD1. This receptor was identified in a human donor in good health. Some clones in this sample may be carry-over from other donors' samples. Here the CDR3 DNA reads TGTGCCAGCAGCGTAGGGACAGGAACCTACGAGCAGTACTTC. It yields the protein CASSVGTGTYEQYF.